The clone carrying this T cell receptor (beta chain) showed up just a few times. Antigen unknown. Gene names are the mouse ones. The CDR3 end is not reached by the read, which stops 4 residues before it; the germline J gene fills it in. cDNA serving as the sequencing template came from extracted, reverse transcribed RNA. Method: immunoSEQ multiplex PCR; TCRdb's copy keeps in-frame clones and lacks some. This sample carries 250,000 or so clones, none of them present only once. V shed 3 bases and J shed 2 bases, with 6 bases lying between them. Germline CDR1 NNHDY, CDR2 SYVADS. The CDR3 loop spans 12 amino acids. The data are from a study of CD8+ T cells in alopecia areata. On the study more broadly: Graft recipients were roughly 6-11-week-old female C3H/HeJ mice, and donor skin originated from approximately 6-12-month-old C3H/HeJ mice with spontaneous alopecia.

Sorting used CD4, CD8alpha, NKG2D, NKG2ACE and other markers on pooled cutaneous lymph node cells. Findings of the study overall: Shared TCR sequences were less clear between patients than in mice, possibly partly from HLA diversity. Normal scalp had lower clonality than lesional scalp, with alopecia totalis/universalis lesions showing this most strongly.

The V call is TRBV13-3, the J call TRBJ2-7; D remains ambiguous. Specimen: CD4+ T cells sorted from a lymph node. The receptor was derived from a C3H/HeJ mouse with alopecia areata. This strain's MHC haplotype is H2-k. The part of the CDR3 DNA that was read is TGTGCCAGCAGTGTAACAGCCTAT. Its translation is CASSVTAY. The full-length CDR3 reads as CASSVTAYEQYF.